These 27 T cell receptor beta chains share one sample of origin, sequenced in a study of T cells in Graves' hyperthyroidism and ophthalmopathy. Authors of the study amplified TCR beta CDR3 regions from RNA transcripts. The study used the HTBI primer set for a first-round RT-PCR of the TCR CDR3. TCRdb called the multiplex PCR reads again in MiXCR, with one record for every CDR3 protein. The table includes about 720,000 distinct CDR3 sequences, 18% detected once. The specimen sequenced was blood. These receptors were taken from a woman aged 45 to 65 with Graves' hyperthyroidism that later progressed to Graves' ophthalmopathy.

The chain employs TRBV5-6 and TRBJ2-3; 7 positions match TRBD1. Germline V gene lookup returns CDR1 SGHDT and CDR2 YYEEEE. The CDR3 is made up of 16 amino acids. J was trimmed by 0 bases and V by 3 bases; bases with no gene match: 7. CDR3 protein: CASSSTGVTSTDTQYF. The DNA for the CDR3 is TGTGCCAGCAGCTCCACAGGGGTAACTAGCACAGATACGCAGTATTTT.

At least ten counts were recorded for this clonotype. The chain couples TRBV5-8 to TRBJ1-2, with 8 bases aligning to TRBD1. The V segment lost 4 bases and the J segment 3 bases; nucleotides outside the gene matches: 2. The CDR3 runs to 13 residues. The germline V gene encodes CDR1 SGHTS and CDR2 YDEGEE. The CDR3 spells CASSADRDYGYTF. In DNA, the CDR3 is TGTGCCAGCAGCGCGGACAGGGACTATGGCTACACCTTC.

This clonotype came up many times. The chain recombines TRBV2 with TRBJ2-5; 8 bases line up with TRBD2. Germline lookup yields CDR1 SNHLY and CDR2 FYNNEI. The J segment lost 1 base and the V segment lost 0 bases, leaving 7 bases of the junction unmatched. This CDR3 is 17 amino acids long. CDR3 sequence reads: CASSEAPSGGIQETQYF. CDR3 in DNA: TGTGCCAGCAGTGAAGCCCCCAGCGGGGGAATCCAAGAGACCCAGTACTTC.

The chain recombines TRBV20-1 with TRBJ2-3, with D uncertain. CDR3 length: 13 residues. Germline-derived CDR1 and CDR2 are DFQATT and SNEGSKA (reference sequence). With 2 bases removed from V and 0 bases from J, the gap between germline ends came to 6 bases. The CDR3 spells CSARHVSTDTQYF. For the CDR3, the DNA is TGCAGTGCTAGACACGTTAGCACAGATACGCAGTATTTT.

This clonotype was detected ten times or more. The chain has TRBV5-1 and TRBJ2-1, with 8 bases aligning to TRBD2. The CDR3 is made up of 16 amino acids. The junction had 12 bases not matched to a gene; V was cut back by 3 bases and J by 7 bases. Germline CDR1 and CDR2: SGHRS and YFSETQ. This CDR3 reads CASSYLGGAAPNEQFF. Written as DNA, the CDR3 is TGCGCCAGCAGCTATCTCGGGGGGGCCGCCCCGAATGAGCAGTTCTTC. Full variable domain (missing parts from reference TRBV5-1 and TRBJ2-1): KAGVTQTPRYLIKTRGQQVTLSCSPISGHRSVSWYQQTPGQGLQFLFEYFSETQRNKGNFPGRFSGRQFSNSRSEMNVSTLELGDSALYLCASSYLGGAAPNEQFFGPGTRLTVL.

This clonotype was observed many times. This chain joins TRBV7-3 and TRBJ1-1; D unclear. Trimming took off 5 bases at V and 0 bases at J, with 10 bases between the two ends. The CDR3 runs to 14 residues. CDR1 and CDR2 (germline): SGHTA, FQGTGA. CDR3 nucleotides: TGTGCCAGCAGCGCGCAAGGGTTGAACACTGAAGCTTTCTTT. Translated, it gives CASSAQGLNTEAFF.

The chain employs TRBV20-1 and TRBJ2-3, with 8 positions matching TRBD2. The CDR3 is 16 residues long. CDR1 is DFQATT and CDR2 is SNEGSKA in the germline V gene (reference sequence). Trimming at V came to 0 bases and at J to 1 base, leaving 6 bases not matched to a gene. The CDR3 DNA reads as TGCAGTGCTAGAGATCTCAAGACTAGCGGCACAGATACGCAGTATTTT. It translates to CSARDLKTSGTDTQYF.

This chain uses TRBV4-1 with TRBJ1-2; D perhaps matches TRBD1 (6 bases). The CDR3 extends over 15 amino acids. Germline CDR1 is MGHRA and CDR2 is YSYEKL. V was trimmed by 10 bases and J by 2 bases, leaving 20 bases between them. The CDR3 bases are TGCGCCACCTCTTGGAAAGGGGGGGCGAACTATGGCTACACCTTC. Its translation: CATSWKGGANYGYTF.

The chain employs TRBV7-8 and TRBJ1-6; D gene uncertain. CDR1 and CDR2 from the germline V gene are SGHVS and FQNEAQ. The V end lost 0 bases, the J end lost 7 bases, and 10 bases lay between the germline ends. The CDR3 sequence is 15 residues long. The CDR3 DNA follows: TGTGCCAGCAGCTTAGCGTACTCTCAGAATTCACCCCTCCACTTT. Translated: CASSLAYSQNSPLHF.

In regard to this clonotype: Just one base apart from a much larger clone, this may be a read error. The rearrangement uses TRBV2 and TRBJ2-1, with D perhaps TRBD1 or TRBD2 (5 bases each). There are 15 residues in the CDR3. The germline V gene has CDR1 SNHLY and CDR2 FYNNEI. The CDR3 loop is CASQLPGRDYNEQLF. The CDR3 DNA reads TGTGCCAGCCAGCTCCCAGGGCGAGACTACAATGAGCAGCTCTTC.

This clonotype was seen ten or more times. This rearrangement joins TRBV18 to TRBJ1-1; 7 bases fit TRBD1. Germline V gene lookup returns CDR1 KGHSH and CDR2 LQKENI. The CDR3 extends over 16 amino acids. Germline trimming cut 3 bases from V and 4 bases from J; bases unmatched to any gene: 11. The CDR3 nucleotides are TGTGCCAGCTCACCCCCTACTTCACAGGGGCGCACTGAAGCTTTCTTT. Translation: CASSPPTSQGRTEAFF.

This chain connects TRBV20-1 to TRBJ2-4; 9 nucleotides agree with TRBD1. V dropped 3 bases and J dropped 0; count of bases not matched to a gene: 0. Germline V CDR1 and CDR2: DFQATT, SNEGSKA (reference sequence). CDR3 length: 14 amino acids. The CDR3 protein is CSARDRGAKNIQYF. DNA for the CDR3: TGCAGTGCTAGGGACAGGGGAGCCAAAAACATTCAGTACTTC.

This clonotype showed up many times. V usage is TRBV5-1 and J usage is TRBJ2-1, with 15 nucleotides matching TRBD2. There are 16 residues in the CDR3. With V trimmed by 4 bases and J by 8 bases, 7 bases remained unmatched. Germline CDR1 and CDR2: SGHRS and YFSETQ. Here the CDR3 DNA reads TGCGCCAGCAGCCAAGGGACTAGCGGGGGGCACCATGAGCAGTTCTTC. Residues: CASSQGTSGGHHEQFF.

This clonotype was recorded a few times. This sequence joins TRBV15 and TRBJ1-5; unclear D gene. Germline assignment: CDR1 LNHNV and CDR2 YYDKDF (reference sequence). The CDR3 has 15 amino acids. Trimming shortened V by 2 bases and J by 0 bases, and 8 bases separated the two germline ends. The CDR3, as DNA: TGTGCCACCAGCAGATTTAAGAATAGCAATCAGCCCCAGCATTTT. Translating gives CATSRFKNSNQPQHF.

This clonotype was seen more than once but under ten times. V and J are TRBV13 and TRBJ2-7, with a tentative D call TRBD2 (6 bases). The V gene lost 5 bases and the J gene lost 2 bases, with 19 bases spanning the gap. There are 16 residues in the CDR3. CDR1 is PRHDT and CDR2 is FYEKMQ in the germline V gene (reference sequence). CDR3 sequence: CASSLTARGRAYEQYF. The DNA of the CDR3 is TGTGCCAGCAGCCTCACCGCGCGGGGAAGGGCCTACGAGCAGTACTTC.

This clonotype was counted many times. V is TRBV5-1 and J is TRBJ2-2; D is perhaps TRBD1 (5 bases). CDR3 length: 15 residues. The germline CDR1 and CDR2 sequences are SGHRS and YFSETQ. V was cut by 0 bases and J by 5 bases, with 11 bases left in between. The CDR3 DNA reads TGCGCCAGCAGCTTGGCCCAGGGCTATACCGGGGAGCTGTTTTTT. Translating gives CASSLAQGYTGELFF.

The chain employs TRBV5-6 and TRBJ1-3, with D perhaps TRBD1 (5 bases). Trimming took 3 bases from V and 2 from J, leaving 9 bases between them. This CDR3 is 14 amino acids long. Germline CDR1 is SGHDT and CDR2 is YYEEEE. CDR3 bases: TGTGCCAGCAGCTGGGGGACCGCTGGAAACACCATATATTTT. Translating it yields CASSWGTAGNTIYF.

This clonotype came up a few times. CDR3 sequence: CSWAKGTEAFF. DNA of the CDR3: TGCAGCTGGGCTAAGGGGACTGAAGCTTTCTTT. The chain employs TRBV29-1 and TRBJ1-1; D might be TRBD1 (5 bases). This CDR3 spans 11 amino acids. Germline-derived CDR1 and CDR2 are SQVTM and ANQGSEA. V lost 8 bases and J 5 bases, leaving 12 bases between the germline ends.

The V gene is TRBV6-1, the J gene TRBJ1-2; D remains ambiguous. The CDR3 length is 16 residues. Trimming took 6 bases from V and 0 from J, leaving 17 bases between them. Germline loops: CDR1 MNHNS, CDR2 SASEGT. CDR3 protein: CASSPPSHTANYGYTF. DNA of the CDR3: TGTGCCAGCAGCCCCCCGTCGCACACAGCTAACTATGGCTACACCTTC.

This clonotype was recorded many times. The V and J genes are TRBV2 and TRBJ1-2, with 7 bases fitting TRBD1. V lost 3 bases, J lost 8 bases, and 9 bases stayed unmatched. The CDR3 has 14 amino acids. Germline V gene data show CDR1 as SNHLY and CDR2 as FYNNEI. Here the CDR3 reads CASSDETGREGYTF. As DNA, the CDR3 is TGTGCCAGCAGTGACGAGACAGGGAGGGAAGGCTACACCTTC.

This clonotype appeared many times. The chain joins TRBV11-2 to TRBJ2-6; a possible D gene is TRBD1 (6 bases). Per germline, CDR1 SGHAT and CDR2 FQNNGV. This CDR3 contains 16 residues. V lost 5 bases and J lost 1, with 12 bases in between. The CDR3 bases are TGTGCCAGCAGCGTGAACAGGGTATCTGGGGCCAACGTCCTGACTTTC. It encodes CASSVNRVSGANVLTF.

This clonotype was picked up many times. This chain uses TRBV29-1 with TRBJ1-1; possible D gene TRBD1, 6 bases. With 4 bases removed from V and 3 bases from J, the gap between germline ends came to 24 bases. CDR1 and CDR2 from the germline V gene are SQVTM and ANQGSEA. This CDR3 region has 17 residues. Here the CDR3 reads CSVVGGERGGLDTEAFF. The CDR3 coding sequence is TGCAGCGTTGTCGGTGGGGAGCGAGGGGGTCTGGACACTGAAGCTTTCTTT. The whole variable domain, remainder taken from reference TRBV29-1 and TRBJ1-1, is SAVISQKPSRDICQRGTSLTIQCQVDSQVTMMFWYRQQPGQSLTLIATANQGSEATYESGFVIDKFPISRPNLTFSTLTVSNMSPEDSSIYLCSVVGGERGGLDTEAFFGQGTRLTVV.

This clonotype was seen at least ten times. This chain links TRBV3-1 with TRBJ2-7; TRBD1 agrees at 8 bases. V lost 4 bases and J lost 0; bases outside the gene matches: 5. The CDR3 sequence is 15 residues long. Germline V gene sequence: CDR1 LGHDT, CDR2 YNNKEL (reference sequence). The CDR3 nucleotides are TGTGCCAGCAGCCGTCGACAGGGGAACTCCTACGAGCAGTACTTC. This encodes CASSRRQGNSYEQYF.

The chain uses TRBV27 and TRBJ2-7, with TRBD2 matching 10 bases. This CDR3 spans 14 amino acids. The V segment lost 2 bases and the J segment 3 bases; nucleotides outside the gene matches: 1. The germline CDR1 and CDR2 sequences are MNHEY and SMNVEV (reference sequence). CDR3 DNA sequence: TGTGCCAGCAGTTTAAGCGGGGGGGACTACGAGCAGTACTTC. This codes for CASSLSGGDYEQYF.

The chain employs TRBV19 and TRBJ2-3; the match to TRBD2 covers 10 bases. Germline assignment: CDR1 LNHDA and CDR2 SQIVND (reference sequence). The CDR3 loop spans 16 amino acids. After removal of 5 bases from V and 3 bases from J, the junction contained 8 bases not matched to a gene. The CDR3 spells CASSGERGGRTDTQYF. The CDR3 DNA is TGTGCCAGTAGTGGGGAGCGGGGGGGCCGAACAGATACGCAGTATTTT.

DNA for the CDR3: TGTGCCTGGAGTACAGGGGCCACAGATACGCAGTATTTT. It encodes CAWSTGATDTQYF. The rearrangement joins TRBV30 to TRBJ2-3; 7 positions match TRBD1. V shed 2 bases and J 2 bases; nucleotides not matched to a gene: 1. CDR1 GTSNPN and CDR2 SVGIG come from the germline V gene (reference sequence). The CDR3 is made up of 13 amino acids.

This clonotype was counted between two and nine times. The V gene is TRBV5-6, the J gene TRBJ2-2, with 8 nucleotides matching TRBD1. In germline, CDR1 is SGHDT, CDR2 YYEEEE. V gave up 5 bases and J gave up 4 bases; unmatched junction bases: 4. The CDR3 is made up of 14 amino acids. The CDR3 protein is CASRGQGLTGELFF. The DNA for the CDR3 is TGTGCCAGCAGAGGACAGGGACTCACCGGGGAGCTGTTTTTT.